These 18 T cell receptor beta chains were sequenced from one sample in a study of STAT3 mutations in large granular lymphocyte leukemia (dated 2019 in TCRdb). Paper-wide results and their limitations: At least one immunodominant TCRbeta clonotype was present in every T-LGLL patient, and multiple immunodominant subclonotypes appeared in about half of the T-LGLL patients.

The method was the immunoSEQ multiplex PCR assay. TCRdb limited this immuneACCESS table to in-frame rearrangements with V and J called. A share of clones is missing; checked studies link under half to unresolved V genes, and the rest is unexplained. This sample lists approximately 2,500 clones; approximately 45% were detected once. The top ten hold roughly 56% of the sample. Their target antigens are unknown. The specimen sequenced was peripheral blood mononuclear cells. The receptors shown here come from a man between 60 and 75 years old with T-cell large granular lymphocyte leukemia. Some clones in this sample may be carry-over from other donors' samples. The age is the age at diagnosis.

The rearrangement links TRBV7-9 to TRBJ1-3; D gene uncertain. The germline gives CDR1 SEHNR, CDR2 FQNEAQ (reference sequence). V was cut by 1 base and J by 2 bases, with 9 bases left in between. The CDR3 spans 15 residues. CDR3 residues: CASSLVGVTGNTIYF. CDR3 in DNA: TGTGCCAGCAGCTTAGTTGGGGTTACTGGAAACACCATATATTTT.

About this clone itself: At one boundary the junction diverges from the germline segment, which might be a read error. V is TRBV14 and J is TRBJ2-7; 8 positions match TRBD2. The CDR3 consists of 14 residues. Germline V CDR1 and CDR2: SGHDN, FVKESK. The CDR3 reads CASSQEAGLAGWDF. CDR3 nucleotides: TGTGCCAGCAGCCAGGAAGCAGGACTAGCAGGTTGGGACTTC.

This clone was found a few times. The gene calls are TRBV12-2 and TRBJ1-2; the DNA was not compared with TRBD1, the D call given in the table. TRBV12-2 is shown as a pseudogene. The CDR3 totals 15 residues. The CDR3 loop reads CASRPPSGTGGGYTF. CDR3 DNA: TGTGCAAGTCGCCCACCATCCGGGACAGGGGGTGGCTACACCTTC.

This clone has a single count. This sequence joins TRBV30 and TRBJ2-2; TRBD2 might be the D (7 bases). Per germline, CDR1 GTSNPN and CDR2 SVGIG (reference sequence). Trimming pared 1 base from V and 6 bases from J, leaving 9 bases between. The CDR3 spans 13 residues. CDR3 amino acids: CAWSEGGPGELFF. CDR3 in DNA: TGTGCCTGGAGTGAGGGGGGGCCCGGGGAGCTGTTTTTT.

The J gene is TRBJ2-7, the V gene TRBV6-5; perhaps D is TRBD1 or TRBD2 (5 bases each). The V and J ends lost 2 bases and 5 bases respectively, with 19 bases between them. Germline loops: CDR1 MNHEY, CDR2 SVGAGI. This CDR3 spans 16 amino acids. The CDR3 protein is CASSYVGRNRGDEQYF. DNA of the CDR3: TGTGCCAGCAGTTACGTTGGACGAAACCGAGGGGACGAGCAGTACTTC.

The chain carries TRBV5-1 and TRBJ2-7, with a possible D match to TRBD2 (6 bases). In germline, CDR1 is SGHRS, CDR2 YFSETQ. Trimming pared 4 bases from V and 1 base from J, leaving 12 bases between. The CDR3 sequence is 14 residues long. The CDR3 DNA follows: TGCGCCAGCAGCAGTGCGGGACCATCCTACGAGCAGTACTTC. Its protein is CASSSAGPSYEQYF.

The chain uses TRBV29-1 and TRBJ2-1, with 7 nucleotides matching TRBD1. The junction had 10 bases not matched to a gene; V was cut back by 5 bases and J by 6 bases. The CDR3 runs to 14 residues. CDR1 is SQVTM, CDR2 ANQGSEA, per germline. CDR3 coding DNA: TGCAGCGTTCCGGGACAGAGGCTTTCCAATGAGCAGTTCTTC. Its protein is CSVPGQRLSNEQFF.

The chain uses TRBV5-1 and TRBJ1-2, with D tentatively TRBD1 (6 bases). This CDR3 is built from 13 residues. The V and J ends lost 7 bases and 6 bases respectively, with 16 bases between them. CDR1 is SGHRS, CDR2 YFSETQ, per germline. CDR3 sequence reads: CASSTTGGHGYTF. CDR3 coding DNA: TGCGCCAGCTCAACTACCGGGGGCCATGGCTACACCTTC.

This clone has more than one count but fewer than ten. The chain is built from TRBV20-1 and TRBJ2-7; no definite D call. Per germline, CDR1 DFQATT and CDR2 SNEGSKA (reference sequence). The CDR3 runs to 11 residues. Trimming took 5 bases from V and 7 from J, leaving 12 bases between them. The CDR3 here is CSADRPGEQYF. In DNA form, the CDR3 reads TGCAGTGCTGACCGTCCTGGGGAGCAGTACTTC.

The chain uses TRBV7-9 and TRBJ2-5; a weak D match, TRBD1 (6 bases). CDR3 length: 12 residues. The V gene's germline CDR1 is SEHNR and CDR2 FQNEAQ (reference sequence). Trimming cost V 1 base and J 8 bases, with 8 bases left between them. The CDR3 spells CASSLVGTTQYF. Here the CDR3 DNA reads TGTGCCAGCAGCTTAGTGGGGACAACCCAGTACTTC. The whole variable domain, remainder taken from reference TRBV7-9 and TRBJ2-5, is DTGVSQNPRHKITKRGQNVTFRCDPISEHNRLYWYRQTLGQGPEFLTYFQNEAQLEKSRLLSDRFSAERPKGSFSTLEIQRTEQGDSAMYLCASSLVGTTQYFGPGTRLLVL.

J is TRBJ2-7 and V is TRBV5-1; possibly TRBD1 for D (5 bases). The length of the CDR3 is 12 residues. Trimming removed 5 bases at V and 6 bases at J, with 12 bases between. Germline CDR1 is SGHRS and CDR2 is YFSETQ. CDR3 DNA: TGCGCCAGCAGGCCTAACAGGTTCGAGCAGTACTTC. Amino acids: CASRPNRFEQYF.

This clone was detected a few times. This chain joins TRBV13 and TRBJ1-1; a weak D match, TRBD1 (5 bases). The CDR3 spans 14 residues. The ends were cut back, 2 bases at V and 5 bases at J, with 12 bases in the middle. CDR1 and CDR2 from the germline V gene are PRHDT and FYEKMQ (reference sequence). The CDR3 DNA follows: TGTGCCAGCAGCTTAAGGGACGGGGATACTGAAGCTTTCTTT. Translated, it gives CASSLRDGDTEAFF.

The chain uses TRBV5-1 and TRBJ2-7, with TRBD1 matching over 9 bases. Germline trimming cut 4 bases from V and 3 bases from J; bases unmatched to any gene: 8. The germline CDR1 and CDR2 sequences are SGHRS and YFSETQ. The CDR3 runs 15 residues. This chain's CDR3 is CASSLLGQGGYEQYF. As DNA, the CDR3 is TGCGCCAGCAGCCTCTTGGGACAGGGCGGCTACGAGCAGTACTTC.

The chain links TRBV5-1 to TRBJ2-7; 8 bases agree with TRBD1. V dropped 5 bases and J dropped 4; count of bases not matched to a gene: 8. Germline CDR1 is SGHRS and CDR2 is YFSETQ. This CDR3 has 14 amino acids. The CDR3 sequence is CASRSGTGPYEQYF. CDR3 sequence (DNA): TGCGCCAGCAGATCCGGGACAGGCCCGTACGAGCAGTACTTC.

V gene TRBV13 combines with J gene TRBJ2-7; 10 nucleotides line up with TRBD2. There are 15 residues in the CDR3. Trimming removed 3 bases from V and 7 bases from J; junction bases left unmatched: 9. From germline, CDR1 is PRHDT and CDR2 FYEKMQ (reference sequence). CDR3: CASSFGLAGAREQYF. In nucleotides, the CDR3 is TGTGCCAGCAGCTTTGGGCTAGCGGGGGCTCGGGAGCAGTACTTC.

This chain joins TRBV5-1 and TRBJ1-2; D is perhaps TRBD1 (5 bases). In germline, CDR1 is SGHRS, CDR2 YFSETQ. The CDR3 covers 13 residues. V lost 2 bases and J 11 bases, leaving 16 bases between the germline ends. The CDR3 coding sequence is TGCGCCAGCAGCTTTGGTGGCAGGGAGGGGTACACCTTC. Encoded protein: CASSFGGREGYTF.

The V and J genes are TRBV12-5 and TRBJ1-6, with a weak D call TRBD1 (5 bases). This CDR3 has 13 amino acids. Trimming took 8 bases from V and 10 from J, leaving 15 bases between them. Germline V CDR1 and CDR2: LGHNT, FRNRAP. The CDR3 spells CASSPGGKSPLHF. DNA for the CDR3: TGTGCTAGTAGTCCGGGGGGGAAATCACCCCTCCACTTT.

This clone is labeled medium-sized (0.01 to 0.1%). J is TRBJ2-5 and V is TRBV7-9; 11 bases agree with TRBD1. CDR1 and CDR2 from the germline V gene are SEHNR and FQNEAQ (reference sequence). The CDR3 extends over 15 amino acids. With 4 bases clipped from V and 5 bases from J, the junction kept 6 bases outside the gene matches. In nucleotides, the CDR3 is TGTGCCAGCAGCTGGGACAGGGGGAATGTTGAGACCCAGTACTTC. Protein product: CASSWDRGNVETQYF.